The sequence of this T cell receptor beta chain was determined in a study of beta chain features in type 1 diabetes. At the level of the study: Healthy donors and patients had similar age, gender and cell yields. Whole-study results and caveats: The similarity of naive, central memory and Treg TCRB repertoires appeared greater among patients than among healthy donors. Fewer junction insertions and more nucleotide deletions appeared in type 1 diabetes patients.

Sorted populations all exceeded 98% purity. This clone was counted a few times. Its antigen is unidentified. The CDR3 has 15 residues. The investigators reverse transcribed all of the isolated RNA, so they sequenced expressed TCRB transcripts. TCRdb keeps only in-frame clones here, not all; method: immunoSEQ multiplex PCR. The sample records 350,000 to 400,000 clones, about 16% being singletons. This chain joins TRBV1 and TRBJ1-1. TRBV1 is a pseudogene. Sequencing input: naive CD4+ T cells from blood. This receptor was identified in a woman aged 18-30 years in good health. The CDR3 nucleotides read TGCACCAGCAGCCAAGATAGATGCGGGGTCCCTGAAGCTTTCTTT. Protein: CTSSQDRCGVPEAFF.